Each of the 6 T cell receptor beta chains below was sequenced from the same sample in a study of blood T cell repertoires in COVID-19. TCRdb's table, derived via immunoSEQ multiplex PCR, lists solely in-frame clones and lacks some. The sample comprises roughly 66,000 clones, around 82% of which are singletons, and 6.6% rests with the top ten. The specimen was peripheral blood. These receptors all stem from a man in his fifties or sixties with acute or convalescent COVID-19.

This clone was observed a handful of times. V usage is TRBV27 and J usage is TRBJ1-4, with 7 bases aligning to TRBD1. The CDR3 loop spans 14 amino acids. CDR1 and CDR2 (germline): MNHEY, SMNVEV (reference sequence). V lost 6 bases to trimming and J lost 5 bases; unmatched junction nucleotides: 6. The CDR3 DNA reads as TGTGCCAGCAGGAGACCGGGACAGAATGAAAAACTGTTTTTT. Translation: CASRRPGQNEKLFF.

V gene TRBV19 combines with J gene TRBJ2-1, with 9 bases lining up with TRBD1. From germline, CDR1 is LNHDA and CDR2 SQIVND (reference sequence). The CDR3 spans 16 residues. The trim removed 4 bases at V and 0 bases at J, leaving 4 bases unmatched. CDR3 nucleotide sequence: TGTGCCAGTAGTACCGGACAGGGGAGCTCCTACAATGAGCAGTTCTTC. Its protein is CASSTGQGSSYNEQFF. The full variable domain, in which reference TRBV19 and TRBJ2-1 provide the parts outside the CDR3, is DGGITQSPKYLFRKEGQNVTLSCEQNLNHDAMYWYRQDPGQGLRLIYYSQIVNDFQKGDIAEGYSVSREKKESFPLTVTSAQKNPTAFYLCASSTGQGSSYNEQFFGPGTRLTVL.

This chain joins TRBV7-2 and TRBJ2-1; TRBD2 is a possible D gene (6 bases). CDR1 and CDR2 from the germline V gene are SGHTA and FQGNSA. V was pared by 1 base and J by 4 bases, with 20 bases between. CDR3 length: 18 residues. The CDR3 DNA follows: TGTGCCAGCAGCTTAGGGCCCATGGGGGGTGCCCCTTACAATGAGCAGTTCTTC. Translation: CASSLGPMGGAPYNEQFF.

The chain employs TRBV7-2 and TRBJ1-2, with unresolved D. V gave up 3 bases and J gave up 6 bases, with 26 bases separating them. The CDR3 consists of 18 residues. Per the germline V gene, CDR1 is SGHTA and CDR2 is FQGNSA. DNA for the CDR3: TGTGCCAGCAGCTTGTGGGCCGCAGGTCGGTCTGTAGGCGATGGCTACACCTTC. Its protein product is CASSLWAAGRSVGDGYTF.

This clone came up once. The V gene is TRBV27, the J gene TRBJ1-2, with 7 bases fitting TRBD1. The germline V gene has CDR1 MNHEY and CDR2 SMNVEV (reference sequence). J was trimmed by 4 bases and V by 6 bases; bases with no gene match: 8. CDR3 length: 14 residues. The CDR3 reads CASSREGGGYGYTF. The CDR3 nucleotides are TGTGCCAGCAGCCGCGAAGGGGGCGGCTATGGCTACACCTTC.

This chain uses TRBV7-9 with TRBJ2-2; maybe TRBD2 (6 bases). The V end was cut by 5 bases, the J end by 1 base, with 14 bases between. This CDR3 comprises 16 residues. CDR1 and CDR2 from the germline V gene are SEHNR and FQNEAQ (reference sequence). The DNA of the CDR3 is TGTGCCAGCAGCCCGCGGGGCAGACTGAACACCGGGGAGCTGTTTTTT. This sequence encodes CASSPRGRLNTGELFF.